These 6 T cell receptor beta chains originate from one sample sequenced in a study of graft-versus-host responses after intestinal transplantation. Their antigens are not known. TCRdb's table, derived via immunoSEQ multiplex PCR, lists solely in-frame clones and lacks some. The profile shows around 100,000 clones, more than 85% of them singletons. The sequenced sample was unstimulated CD4+ T cells sorted from spleen or lymph node cells, obtained before intestinal transplant. The receptor set was obtained from a human donor who received an intestinal transplant.

The chain links TRBV10-3 to TRBJ1-2; the D gene is possibly TRBD1 (5 bases). The CDR3 runs to 16 residues. The germline V gene encodes CDR1 ENHRY and CDR2 SYGVKD. Trimming removed 2 bases from V and 8 bases from J, with 21 bases in between. The CDR3 DNA is TGTGCCATCAGTGAGCCCCTGGTCCGGGGGGAGAGGGGCTACACCTTC. Its protein is CAISEPLVRGERGYTF.

The chain joins TRBV2 to TRBJ2-1, with no clear D. The germline V gene encodes CDR1 SNHLY and CDR2 FYNNEI. Trimming took off 2 bases at V and 4 bases at J, with 12 bases between the two ends. The CDR3 runs to 15 residues. CDR3 protein: CASSENGLVYNEQFF. The CDR3 DNA reads as TGTGCCAGCAGTGAAAACGGGTTGGTATACAATGAGCAGTTCTTC. The full variable domain, in which reference TRBV2 and TRBJ2-1 provide the parts outside the CDR3, is EPEVTQTPSHQVTQMGQEVILRCVPISNHLYFYWYRQILGQKVEFLVSFYNNEISEKSEIFDDQFSVERPDGSNFTLKIRSTKLEDSAMYFCASSENGLVYNEQFFGPGTRLTVL.

The chain combines TRBV7-3 with TRBJ1-2; D ambiguous. Looked up from germline, CDR1 is SGHTA and CDR2 is FQGTGA. Between the trimmed V and J ends, which lost 3 bases and 4 bases, there was a span of 12 bases. The CDR3 is 14 amino acids. The CDR3 protein is CASSLDGRGYGYTF. The CDR3 nucleotides read TGTGCCAGCAGCTTGGATGGACGGGGCTATGGCTACACCTTC.

This clone came up a few times. The chain links TRBV7-2 to TRBJ1-2, with 7 nucleotides matching TRBD1. The CDR3 has 14 residues. In germline, CDR1 is SGHTA, CDR2 FQGNSA. J was trimmed by 4 bases and V by 5 bases; bases with no gene match: 7. The CDR3 region is CASSLRGPSYGYTF. CDR3 nucleotide sequence: TGTGCCAGCAGCCTGAGGGGGCCCTCCTATGGCTACACCTTC. Full variable domain (outside the CDR3, taken from reference TRBV7-2 and TRBJ1-2): GAGVSQSPSNKVTEKGKDVELRCDPISGHTALYWYRQSLGQGLEFLIYFQGNSAPDKSGLPSDRFSAERTGGSVSTLTIQRTQQEDSAVYLCASSLRGPSYGYTFGSGTRLTVV.

The chain links TRBV6-5 to TRBJ1-5; 10 positions agree with TRBD1. With V trimmed by 2 bases and J by 6 bases, 7 bases remained unmatched. CDR1 is MNHEY and CDR2 is SVGAGI in the germline V gene. The CDR3 is 16 residues long. CDR3 sequence: CASSYTRQGAGQPQHF. DNA for the CDR3: TGTGCCAGCAGTTACACACGACAGGGGGCGGGTCAGCCCCAGCATTTT.

The CDR3 DNA is TGTGCCAGCTCACCAGAGGACACAGATACGCAGTATTTT. Encoded protein: CASSPEDTDTQYF. The chain recombines TRBV18 with TRBJ2-3; no clear D. Between the trimmed V and J ends, which lost 2 bases and 2 bases, there was a span of 5 bases. Germline V gene lookup returns CDR1 KGHSH and CDR2 LQKENI. This CDR3 comprises 13 residues.